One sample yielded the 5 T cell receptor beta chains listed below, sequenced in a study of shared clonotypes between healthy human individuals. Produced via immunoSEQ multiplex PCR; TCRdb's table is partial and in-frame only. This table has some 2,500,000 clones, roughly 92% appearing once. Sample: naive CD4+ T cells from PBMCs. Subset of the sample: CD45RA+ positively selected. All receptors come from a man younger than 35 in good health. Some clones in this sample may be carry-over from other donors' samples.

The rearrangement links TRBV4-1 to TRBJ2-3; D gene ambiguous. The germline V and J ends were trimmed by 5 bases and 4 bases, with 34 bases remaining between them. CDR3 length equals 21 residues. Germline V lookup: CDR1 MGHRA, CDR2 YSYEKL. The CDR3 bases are TGCGCCAGCAGCGATCCGGAGCCAAGTGCGCTGCGCTTAGGAAACTCAGATACGCAGTATTTT. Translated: CASSDPEPSALRLGNSDTQYF.

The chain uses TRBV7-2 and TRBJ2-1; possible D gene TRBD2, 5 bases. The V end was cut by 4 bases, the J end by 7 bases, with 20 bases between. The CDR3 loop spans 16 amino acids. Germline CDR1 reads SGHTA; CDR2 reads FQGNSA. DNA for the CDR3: TGTGCCAGCAGCTCCGGTGAGGACTGGATTTCAAATGAGCAGTTCTTC. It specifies CASSSGEDWISNEQFF.

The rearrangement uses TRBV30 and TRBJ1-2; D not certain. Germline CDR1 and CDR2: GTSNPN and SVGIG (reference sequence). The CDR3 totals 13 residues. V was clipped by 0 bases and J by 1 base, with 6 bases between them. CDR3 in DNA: TGTGCCTGGAGTGTCGCCAATAACTATGGCTACACCTTC. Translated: CAWSVANNYGYTF.

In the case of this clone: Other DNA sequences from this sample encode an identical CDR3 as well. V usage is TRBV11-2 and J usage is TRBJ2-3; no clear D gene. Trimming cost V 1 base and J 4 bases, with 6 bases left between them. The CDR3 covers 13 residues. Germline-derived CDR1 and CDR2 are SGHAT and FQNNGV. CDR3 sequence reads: CASSLAGADTQYF. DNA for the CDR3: TGTGCCAGCAGCTTAGCGGGTGCAGATACGCAGTATTTT.

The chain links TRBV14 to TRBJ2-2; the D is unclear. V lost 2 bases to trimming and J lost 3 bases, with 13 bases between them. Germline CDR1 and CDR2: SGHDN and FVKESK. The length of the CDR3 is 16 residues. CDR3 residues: CASSQKPGKDTGELFF. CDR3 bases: TGTGCCAGCAGCCAAAAGCCCGGCAAGGACACCGGGGAGCTGTTTTTT.